This T cell receptor (beta chain) came from a study of monozygotic twins with inflammatory bowel disease. TCRdb re-called the 5' RACE reads and gives one entry per CDR3 protein, without DNA. This sample's table reports 110,000 to 150,000 distinct CDR3 sequences. From germline, CDR1 is SGHRS and CDR2 YFSETQ. The CDR3 consists of 13 residues. The sequencing sample was made of blood. The TCR sequence derives from a human donor with ulcerative colitis or Crohn's disease, or a healthy co-twin of an affected twin (not recorded which). This rearrangement joins TRBV5-1 to TRBJ2-5; with no DNA, the TCRdb D assignment of TRBD1 cannot be verified. The CDR3 region is CASSSGQFGTQYF.